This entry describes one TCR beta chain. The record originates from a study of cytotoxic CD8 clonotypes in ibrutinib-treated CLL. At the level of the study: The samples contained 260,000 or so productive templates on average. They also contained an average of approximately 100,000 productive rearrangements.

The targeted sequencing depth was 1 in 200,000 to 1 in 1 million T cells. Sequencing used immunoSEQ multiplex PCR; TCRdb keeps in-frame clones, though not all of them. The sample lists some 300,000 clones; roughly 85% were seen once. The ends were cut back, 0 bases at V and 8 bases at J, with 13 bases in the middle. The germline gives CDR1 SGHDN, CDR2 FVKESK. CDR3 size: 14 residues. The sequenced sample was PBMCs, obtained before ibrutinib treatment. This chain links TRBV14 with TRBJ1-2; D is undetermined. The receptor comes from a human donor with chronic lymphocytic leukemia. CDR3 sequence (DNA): TGTGCCAGCAGCCAAGAGCACTTCACGGCGGGCTACACCTTC. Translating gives CASSQEHFTAGYTF.